These T cell receptor beta chains were read from a single sample in a study of shared clonotypes between healthy human individuals. The table came from immunoSEQ multiplex PCR; TCRdb's copy has only in-frame clones and leaves some out. The profile shows 450,000 to 600,000 clones, roughly 78% of them singletons. Material for sequencing was PBMCs. The receptors stem from a woman aged 40-49 years in good health. Some clones in this sample may be carry-over from other donors' samples. The CDR3 runs from the conserved cysteine through the conserved F or W. A D gene is named only where the DNA matches it firmly. Expanded clones are given a class, and other clones once, few, many or no size at all.

V	J	size	D	DNA	CDR3
TRBV29-1	TRBJ2-3	NA	TRBD2	TGCAGCGGGGCAAAGACTAGCGGGAAGGGCACAGATACGCAGTATTTT	CSGAKTSGKGTDTQYF
TRBV2	TRBJ2-7	NA	NA	TGTGCCAGCAGTCTAAGCATCTCCTACGAGCAGTACTTC	CASSLSISYEQYF
TRBV20-1	TRBJ2-7	few	NA	TGCAGTGCCTCGACACGCGAGCAGTACTTC	CSASTREQYF
TRBV7-9	TRBJ1-4	NA	TRBD1	TGTGCCAGCAGCACACAGGGGGGGAATGAAAAACTGTTTTTT	CASSTQGGNEKLFF
TRBV4-1	TRBJ2-1	NA	NA	TGCGCCAGCAGCCAAGGCGTACAGGGTGTCGGTTCCTACAATGAGCAGTTCTTC	CASSQGVQGVGSYNEQFF
TRBV5-1	TRBJ1-3	NA	TRBD1	TGCGCCAGCAGCTTTGACAGGGCTGGAAACACCATATATTTT	CASSFDRAGNTIYF
TRBV7-3	TRBJ2-2	NA	NA	TGTGCCAGCAGCCATAACACCGGGGAGCTGTTTTTT	CASSHNTGELFF
TRBV30	TRBJ1-1	NA	NA	TGTGCCTGGAGTTTGGGACTTCGGAACACTGAAGCTTTCTTT	CAWSLGLRNTEAFF
TRBV10-2	TRBJ2-7	NA	NA	TGCGCCAGCAGGTCGGGCACCGCCTACGAGCAGTACTTC	CASRSGTAYEQYF
TRBV27	TRBJ2-3	NA	TRBD2	TGTGCCAGCAGTCCAAACCCCCCAGCGGGGCCGATTGCATTGAACACAGATACGCAGTATTTT	CASSPNPPAGPIALNTDTQYF
TRBV28	TRBJ1-2	NA	TRBD1	TGTGCCAGCAGTTTAGTACAGGGGGCGCGATTTCTTTACTATGGCTACACCTTC	CASSLVQGARFLYYGYTF
TRBV28	TRBJ2-2	NA	TRBD2	TGTGCCAGCAGTTTCCTAGCGGGAGGGCCTGGGGACACCGGGGAGCTGTTTTTT	CASSFLAGGPGDTGELFF
TRBV30	TRBJ2-3	NA	NA	TGTGCCTGGAGTCTGGAGACAGATACGCAGTATTTT	CAWSLETDTQYF
TRBV29-1	TRBJ2-1	NA	NA	TGCAGCGTTGTGGCATACAATGAGCAGTTCTTC	CSVVAYNEQFF
TRBV6-5	TRBJ1-5	NA	NA	TGTGCCAGCAGTCGGGACGGGAATCAGCCCCAGCATTTT	CASSRDGNQPQHF
TRBV28	TRBJ1-5	NA	NA	TGTGCCAGCAGTTCCCACCGGAGGGATAATCAGCCCCAGCATTTT	CASSSHRRDNQPQHF
TRBV29-1	TRBJ1-1	NA	TRBD1	TGCAGCGTAGACGGCACAGGGGTGAACACTGAAGCTTTCTTT	CSVDGTGVNTEAFF
TRBV2	TRBJ1-1	few	NA	TGTGCCAGCAAGGTCCAGGGGAACACTGAAGCTTTCTTT	CASKVQGNTEAFF
TRBV28	TRBJ2-3	NA	NA	TGTGCCAGCCGCCTACAAAGCACAGATACGCAGTATTTT	CASRLQSTDTQYF
TRBV19	TRBJ1-4	NA	NA	TGTGCCAGCTCAGCTTGGGGCGAAAAACTGTTTTTT	CASSAWGEKLFF
TRBV19	TRBJ2-1	NA	NA	TGTGCCACCCGTCGGGGTCCCTACAATGAGCAGTTCTTC	CATRRGPYNEQFF
TRBV7-6	TRBJ2-1	NA	NA	TGTGCCAGCAGCCCCGGGGGGCAGGGGGCCCTTAAAATCTACAATGAGCAGTTCTTC	CASSPGGQGALKIYNEQFF
TRBV10-3	TRBJ1-4	NA	NA	TGTGCCATCAGTGAGTCCCTGCAGAATACTAATGAAAAACTGTTTTTT	CAISESLQNTNEKLFF
TRBV29-1	TRBJ2-3	NA	TRBD2	TGCAGCGTTGAACGGGGGGAGGGTACAGATACGCAGTATTTT	CSVERGEGTDTQYF
TRBV21-1	TRBJ2-1	once	NA	TGTGCCAGCAGCGGCCCAACCGGGACAGGGGCCCCCTCCGACCCCAATGAGCAGTTCTTC	CASSGPTGTGAPSDPNEQFF
TRBV9	TRBJ2-2	NA	NA	TGTGCCAGCAGCCCACGGGCCACGATATCAGGCACCGGGGAGCTGTTTTTT	CASSPRATISGTGELFF
TRBV7-2	TRBJ2-7	NA	NA	TGTGCCAGCAGCAGAACGGACCGCGGGTACGAGCAGTACTTC	CASSRTDRGYEQYF
TRBV5-4	TRBJ2-3	NA	TRBD1	TGTGCCAGCAGTTCTCCCCCGGGACAGGGGTTGACAGATACGCAGTATTTT	CASSSPPGQGLTDTQYF
TRBV12-5	TRBJ1-1	NA	NA	TGTGCTAGTGGTTTGACAGATTCCACTGAAGCTTTCTTT	CASGLTDSTEAFF
TRBV29-1	TRBJ2-2	once	NA	TGCAGCGTTTGGGGCCTTGACACCGGGGAGCTGTTTTTT	CSVWGLDTGELFF
TRBV7-2	TRBJ2-7	NA	TRBD2	TGTGCCAGCAGCTTAGTCGGACTAGCGGGCATGAAGGCCTACGAGCAGTACTTC	CASSLVGLAGMKAYEQYF
TRBV19	TRBJ2-3	NA	NA	TGTGCCAGTAGTATTTGGGATACGCAGTATTTT	CASSIWDTQYF